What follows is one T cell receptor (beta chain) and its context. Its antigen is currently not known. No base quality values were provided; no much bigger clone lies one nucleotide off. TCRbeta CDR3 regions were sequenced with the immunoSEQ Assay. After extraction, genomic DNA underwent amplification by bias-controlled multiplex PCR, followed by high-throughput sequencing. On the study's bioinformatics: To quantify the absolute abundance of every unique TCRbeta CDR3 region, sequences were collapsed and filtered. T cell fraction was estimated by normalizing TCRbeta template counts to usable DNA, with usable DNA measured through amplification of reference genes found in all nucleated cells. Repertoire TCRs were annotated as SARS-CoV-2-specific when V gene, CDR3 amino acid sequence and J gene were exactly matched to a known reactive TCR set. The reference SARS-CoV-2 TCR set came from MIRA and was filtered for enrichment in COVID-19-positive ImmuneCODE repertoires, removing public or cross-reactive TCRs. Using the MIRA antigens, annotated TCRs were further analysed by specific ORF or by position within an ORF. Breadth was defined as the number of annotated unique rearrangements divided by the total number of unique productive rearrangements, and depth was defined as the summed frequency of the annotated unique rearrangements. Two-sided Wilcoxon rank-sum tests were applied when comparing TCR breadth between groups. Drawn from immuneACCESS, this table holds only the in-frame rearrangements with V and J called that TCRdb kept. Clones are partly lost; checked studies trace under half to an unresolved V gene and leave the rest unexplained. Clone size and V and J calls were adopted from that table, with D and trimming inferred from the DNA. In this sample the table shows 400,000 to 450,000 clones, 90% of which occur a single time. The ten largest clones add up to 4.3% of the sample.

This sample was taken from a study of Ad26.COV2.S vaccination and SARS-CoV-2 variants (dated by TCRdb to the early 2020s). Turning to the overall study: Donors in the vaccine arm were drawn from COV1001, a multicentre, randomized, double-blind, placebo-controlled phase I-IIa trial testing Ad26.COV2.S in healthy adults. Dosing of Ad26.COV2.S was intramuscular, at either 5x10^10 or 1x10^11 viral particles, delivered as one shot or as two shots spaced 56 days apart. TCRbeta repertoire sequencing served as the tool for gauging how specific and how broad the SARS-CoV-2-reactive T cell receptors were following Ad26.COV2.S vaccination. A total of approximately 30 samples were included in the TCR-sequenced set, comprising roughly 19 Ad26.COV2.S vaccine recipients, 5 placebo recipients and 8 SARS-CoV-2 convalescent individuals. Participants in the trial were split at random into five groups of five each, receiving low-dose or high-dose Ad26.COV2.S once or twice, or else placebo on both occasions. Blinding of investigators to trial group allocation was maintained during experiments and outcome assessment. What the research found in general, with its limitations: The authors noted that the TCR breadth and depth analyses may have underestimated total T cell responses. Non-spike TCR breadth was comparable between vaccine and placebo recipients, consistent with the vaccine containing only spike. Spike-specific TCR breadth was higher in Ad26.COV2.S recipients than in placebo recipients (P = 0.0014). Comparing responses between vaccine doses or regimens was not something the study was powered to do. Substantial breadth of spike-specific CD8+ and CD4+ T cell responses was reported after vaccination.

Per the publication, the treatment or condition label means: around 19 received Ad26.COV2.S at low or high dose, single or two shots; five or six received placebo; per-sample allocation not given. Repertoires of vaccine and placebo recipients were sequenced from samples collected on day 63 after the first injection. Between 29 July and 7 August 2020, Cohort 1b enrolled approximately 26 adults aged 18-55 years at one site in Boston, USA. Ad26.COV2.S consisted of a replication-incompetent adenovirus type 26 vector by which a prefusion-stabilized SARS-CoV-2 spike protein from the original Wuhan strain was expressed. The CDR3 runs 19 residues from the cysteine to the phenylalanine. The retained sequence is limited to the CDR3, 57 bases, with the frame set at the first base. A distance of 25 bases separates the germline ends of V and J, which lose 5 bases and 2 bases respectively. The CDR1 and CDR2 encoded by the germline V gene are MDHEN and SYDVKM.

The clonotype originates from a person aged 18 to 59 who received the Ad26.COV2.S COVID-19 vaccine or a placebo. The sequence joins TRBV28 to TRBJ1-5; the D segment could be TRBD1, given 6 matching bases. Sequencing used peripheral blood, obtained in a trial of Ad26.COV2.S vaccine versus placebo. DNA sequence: TGTGCCAGCAGTGGTGACCCGGGACACAATTCCAGGCGCAATCAGCCCCAGCATTTT. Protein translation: CASSGDPGHNSRRNQPQHF.